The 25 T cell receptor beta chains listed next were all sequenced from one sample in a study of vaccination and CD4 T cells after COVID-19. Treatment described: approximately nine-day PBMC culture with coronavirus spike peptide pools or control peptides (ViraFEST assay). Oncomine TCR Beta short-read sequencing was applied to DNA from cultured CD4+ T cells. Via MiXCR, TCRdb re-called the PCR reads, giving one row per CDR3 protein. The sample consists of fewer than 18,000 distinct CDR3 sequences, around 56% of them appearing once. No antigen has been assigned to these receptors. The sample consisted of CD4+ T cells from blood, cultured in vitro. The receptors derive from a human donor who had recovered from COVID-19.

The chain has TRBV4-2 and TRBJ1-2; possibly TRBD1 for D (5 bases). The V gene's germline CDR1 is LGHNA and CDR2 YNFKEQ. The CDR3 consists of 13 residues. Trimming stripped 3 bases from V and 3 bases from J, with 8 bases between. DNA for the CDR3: TGTGCCAGCAGCCAGGGGACTGACTATGGCTACACCTTC. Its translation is CASSQGTDYGYTF.

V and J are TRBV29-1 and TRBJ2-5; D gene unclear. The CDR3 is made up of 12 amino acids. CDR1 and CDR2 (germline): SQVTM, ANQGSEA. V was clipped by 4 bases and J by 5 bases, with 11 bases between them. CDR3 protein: CSVVIALETQYF. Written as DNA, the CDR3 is TGCAGCGTTGTAATAGCCCTGGAGACCCAGTACTTC.

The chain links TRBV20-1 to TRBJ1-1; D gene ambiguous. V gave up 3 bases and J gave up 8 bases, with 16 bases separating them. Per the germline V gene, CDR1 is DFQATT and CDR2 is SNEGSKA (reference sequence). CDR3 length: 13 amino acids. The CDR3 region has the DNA TGCAGTGCTAGCATTACTCTATCCGAAGAAGCTTTCTTT. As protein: CSASITLSEEAFF.

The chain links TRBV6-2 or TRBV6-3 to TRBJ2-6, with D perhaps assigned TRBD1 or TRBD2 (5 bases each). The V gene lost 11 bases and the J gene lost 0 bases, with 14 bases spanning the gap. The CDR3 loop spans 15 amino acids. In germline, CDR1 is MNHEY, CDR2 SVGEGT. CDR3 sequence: CASLAGTSGANVLTF. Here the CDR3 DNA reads TGTGCCTCACTCGCCGGGACCTCTGGGGCCAACGTCCTGACTTTC.

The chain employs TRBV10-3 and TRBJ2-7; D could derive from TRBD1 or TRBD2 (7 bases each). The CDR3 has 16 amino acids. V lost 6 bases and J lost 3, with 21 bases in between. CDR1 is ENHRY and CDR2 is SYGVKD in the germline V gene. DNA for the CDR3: TGTGCCATCAGGGCCGGGGAGACAGGGACTAACTACGAGCAGTACTTC. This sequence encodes CAIRAGETGTNYEQYF.

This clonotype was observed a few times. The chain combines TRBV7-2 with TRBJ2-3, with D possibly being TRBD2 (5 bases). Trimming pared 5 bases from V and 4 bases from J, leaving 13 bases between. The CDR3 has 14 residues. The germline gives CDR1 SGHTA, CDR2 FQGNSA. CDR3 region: CASSPKAESDTQYF. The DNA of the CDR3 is TGTGCCAGCAGCCCCAAAGCGGAATCAGATACGCAGTATTTT.

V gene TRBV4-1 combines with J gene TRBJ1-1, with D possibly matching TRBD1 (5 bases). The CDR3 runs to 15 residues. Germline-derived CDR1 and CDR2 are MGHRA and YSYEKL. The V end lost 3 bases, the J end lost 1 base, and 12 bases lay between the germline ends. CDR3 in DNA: TGCGCCAGCAGCCACTCCACAGGTTCGAACACTGAAGCTTTCTTT. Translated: CASSHSTGSNTEAFF.

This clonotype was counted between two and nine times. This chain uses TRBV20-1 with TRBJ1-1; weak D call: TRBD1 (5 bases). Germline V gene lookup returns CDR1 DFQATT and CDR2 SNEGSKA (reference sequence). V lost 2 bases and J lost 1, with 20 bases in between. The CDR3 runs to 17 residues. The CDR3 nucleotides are TGCAGTGCTAGAAGATCGGGTTGGGACTCAAGGAACACTGAAGCTTTCTTT. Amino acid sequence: CSARRSGWDSRNTEAFF.

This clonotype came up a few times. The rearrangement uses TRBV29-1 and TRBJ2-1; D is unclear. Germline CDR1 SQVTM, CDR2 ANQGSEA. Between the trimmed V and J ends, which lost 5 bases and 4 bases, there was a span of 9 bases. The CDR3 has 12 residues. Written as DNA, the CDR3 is TGCAGCGTTAGGGTTTTGTACAATGAGCAGTTCTTC. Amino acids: CSVRVLYNEQFF.

The CDR3 DNA reads as TGCAGTGCTAGCAACACAGGGGAGACCCAGTACTTC. It codes for CSASNTGETQYF. This chain uses TRBV20-1 with TRBJ2-5, with D perhaps TRBD1 (6 bases). This CDR3 has 12 amino acids. V was trimmed by 3 bases and J by 5 bases, leaving 10 bases between them. Germline loops: CDR1 DFQATT, CDR2 SNEGSKA (reference sequence).

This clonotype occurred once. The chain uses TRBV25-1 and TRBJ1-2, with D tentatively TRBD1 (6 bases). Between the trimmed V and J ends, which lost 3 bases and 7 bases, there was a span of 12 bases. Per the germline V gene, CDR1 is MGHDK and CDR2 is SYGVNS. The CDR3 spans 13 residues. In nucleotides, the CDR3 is TGTGCCAGCAGTGAGCGCGGGGGGGCTGGCTACACCTTC. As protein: CASSERGGAGYTF.

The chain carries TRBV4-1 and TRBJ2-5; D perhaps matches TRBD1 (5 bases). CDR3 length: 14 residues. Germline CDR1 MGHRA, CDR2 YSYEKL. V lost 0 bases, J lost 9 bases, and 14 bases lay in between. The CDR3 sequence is CASSQDPGFRAQYF. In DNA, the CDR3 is TGCGCCAGCAGCCAAGATCCTGGATTCAGGGCCCAGTACTTC.

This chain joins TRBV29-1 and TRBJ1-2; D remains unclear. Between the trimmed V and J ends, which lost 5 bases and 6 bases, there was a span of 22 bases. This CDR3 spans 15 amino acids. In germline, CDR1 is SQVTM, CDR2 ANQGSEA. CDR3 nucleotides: TGCAGCGTTTCGTCAGAGGCCCGAGGCAGGAATGGCTACACCTTC. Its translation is CSVSSEARGRNGYTF.

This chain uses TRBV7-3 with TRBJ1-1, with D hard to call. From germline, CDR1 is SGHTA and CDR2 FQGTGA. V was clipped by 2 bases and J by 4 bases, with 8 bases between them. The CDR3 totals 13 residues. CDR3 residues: CASSLLTGTEAFF. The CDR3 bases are TGTGCCAGCAGCTTACTCACCGGCACTGAAGCTTTCTTT.

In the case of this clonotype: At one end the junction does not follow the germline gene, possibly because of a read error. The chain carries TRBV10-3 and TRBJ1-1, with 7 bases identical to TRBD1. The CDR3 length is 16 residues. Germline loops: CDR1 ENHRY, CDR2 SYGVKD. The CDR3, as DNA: TGCGCCATCAGAGACATATCAGGGGGAAGAGACACTGAAGCTTTCTTT. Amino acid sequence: CAIRDISGGRDTEAFF.

CDR3 region: CASSPGGLAGGRGELFF. The CDR3 coding sequence is TGTGCCAGCAGCCCCGGGGGGCTAGCGGGGGGGCGCGGGGAGCTGTTTTTT. The rearrangement joins TRBV12-3 or TRBV12-4 to TRBJ2-2; 12 bases align to TRBD2. Germline trimming cut 6 bases from V and 7 bases from J; bases unmatched to any gene: 12. There are 17 residues in the CDR3.

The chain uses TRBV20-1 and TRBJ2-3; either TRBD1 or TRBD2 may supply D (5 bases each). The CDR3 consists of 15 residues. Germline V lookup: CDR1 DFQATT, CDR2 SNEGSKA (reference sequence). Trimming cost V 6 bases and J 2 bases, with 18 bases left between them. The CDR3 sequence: CSASPGTTYTDTQYF. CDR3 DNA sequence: TGCAGTGCATCCCCCGGGACCACCTACACAGATACGCAGTATTTT.

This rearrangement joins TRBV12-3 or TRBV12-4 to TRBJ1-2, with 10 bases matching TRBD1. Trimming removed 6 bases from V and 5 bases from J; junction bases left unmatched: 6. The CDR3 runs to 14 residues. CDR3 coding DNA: TGTGCCAGCAGGGGGACAGGGGAGTCTTATGGCTACACCTTC. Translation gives CASRGTGESYGYTF.

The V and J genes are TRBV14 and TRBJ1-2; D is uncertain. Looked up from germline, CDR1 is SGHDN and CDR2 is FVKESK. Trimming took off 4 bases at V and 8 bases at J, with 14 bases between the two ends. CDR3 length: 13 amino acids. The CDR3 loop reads CASSLQVVEGYTF. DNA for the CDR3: TGTGCCAGCAGCCTTCAAGTTGTGGAAGGCTACACCTTC.

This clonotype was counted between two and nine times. CDR3 nucleotide sequence: TGCAGTGCTTCTGGACGGAGGGGAGGCTACACCTTC. The encoded protein is CSASGRRGGYTF. The chain is built from TRBV20-1 and TRBJ1-2, with D maybe TRBD1 (5 bases). Between the trimmed V and J ends, which lost 5 bases and 8 bases, there was a span of 15 bases. Germline assignment: CDR1 DFQATT and CDR2 SNEGSKA (reference sequence). CDR3 length: 12 residues.

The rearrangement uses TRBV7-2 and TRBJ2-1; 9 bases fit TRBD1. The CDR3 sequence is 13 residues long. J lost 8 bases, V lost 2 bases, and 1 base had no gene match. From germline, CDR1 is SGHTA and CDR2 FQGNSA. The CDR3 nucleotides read TGTGCCAGCAGCTTACGGACAGGGGATGAGCAGTTCTTC. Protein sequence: CASSLRTGDEQFF.

CDR3 DNA sequence: TGTGCCAGCAGCCCTTACAGGGGGCGCGGTGAAAAACTGTTTTTT. Its translation: CASSPYRGRGEKLFF. The rearrangement joins TRBV2 to TRBJ1-4; 9 positions match TRBD1. V lost 6 bases and J lost 7; bases outside the gene matches: 9. The CDR3 is 15 residues long. Germline V gives CDR1 SNHLY, CDR2 FYNNEI.

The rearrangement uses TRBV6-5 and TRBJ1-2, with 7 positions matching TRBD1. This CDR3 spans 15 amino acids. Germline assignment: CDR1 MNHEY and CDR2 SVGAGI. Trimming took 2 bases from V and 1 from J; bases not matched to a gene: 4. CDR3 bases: TGTGCCAGCAGTTACGGGGGACAGATTAACTATGGCTACACCTTC. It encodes CASSYGGQINYGYTF.

CDR3 residues: CASRGGHEQFF. The DNA for the CDR3 is TGTGCCAGCAGAGGTGGCCATGAGCAGTTCTTC. This chain joins TRBV6-2 or TRBV6-3 and TRBJ2-1; no clear D gene. The length of the CDR3 is 11 residues. V dropped 6 bases and J dropped 8 bases, with 8 bases sitting between them. Germline CDR1 and CDR2: MNHEY and SVGEGT.

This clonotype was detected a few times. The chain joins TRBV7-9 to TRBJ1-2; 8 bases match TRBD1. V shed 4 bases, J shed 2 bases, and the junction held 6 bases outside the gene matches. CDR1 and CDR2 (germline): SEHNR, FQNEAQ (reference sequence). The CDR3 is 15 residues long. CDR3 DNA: TGTGCCAGCAGCTCCGGACAGGGCGGAAACTATGGCTACACCTTC. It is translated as CASSSGQGGNYGYTF.